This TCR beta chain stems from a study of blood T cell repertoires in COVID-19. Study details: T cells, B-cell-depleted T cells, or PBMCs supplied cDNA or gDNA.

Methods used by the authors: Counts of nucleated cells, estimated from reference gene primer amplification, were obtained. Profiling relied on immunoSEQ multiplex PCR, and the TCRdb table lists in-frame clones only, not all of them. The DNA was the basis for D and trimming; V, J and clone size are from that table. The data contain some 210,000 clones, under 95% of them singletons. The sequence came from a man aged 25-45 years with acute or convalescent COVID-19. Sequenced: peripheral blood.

CDR3 amino acids: CASSSQGGDTQYF. CDR3 in DNA: TGCGCCAGCAGCTCCCAAGGGGGAGATACGCAGTATTTT. This sequence joins TRBV5-1 and TRBJ2-3; possibly TRBD1 for D (6 bases). CDR1 SGHRS and CDR2 YFSETQ come from the germline V gene. V lost 3 bases to trimming and J lost 5 bases, with 10 bases between them. The CDR3 totals 13 residues.